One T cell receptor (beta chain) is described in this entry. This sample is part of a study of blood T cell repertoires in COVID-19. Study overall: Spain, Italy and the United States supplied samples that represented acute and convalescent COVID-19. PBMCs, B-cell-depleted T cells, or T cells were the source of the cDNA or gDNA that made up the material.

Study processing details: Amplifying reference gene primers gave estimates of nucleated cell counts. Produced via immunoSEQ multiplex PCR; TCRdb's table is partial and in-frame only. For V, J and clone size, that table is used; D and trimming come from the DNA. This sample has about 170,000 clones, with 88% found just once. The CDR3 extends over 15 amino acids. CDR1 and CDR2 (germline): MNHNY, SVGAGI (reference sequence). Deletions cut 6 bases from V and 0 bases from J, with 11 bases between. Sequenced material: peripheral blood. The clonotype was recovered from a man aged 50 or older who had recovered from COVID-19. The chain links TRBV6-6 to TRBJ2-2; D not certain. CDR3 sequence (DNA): TGTGCCAGCAGGTTAGACTCCGCGAACACCGGGGAGCTGTTTTTT. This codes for CASRLDSANTGELFF.